This TCR beta chain emerged from a study of T-cell memory formation after mild COVID-19. Study-level findings and limits: CD4+ bias marked clones expanding day 15 to 37, unlike balanced contracting clones.

The CDR3 contains 13 residues. V was cut by 3 bases and J by 5 bases, with 11 bases left in between. The V gene's germline CDR1 is LNHDA and CDR2 SQIVND (reference sequence). Sample barcodes and UMIs were carried by the TCR alpha and TCR beta cDNA libraries that 5'RACE generated with constant-segment primers. TCRdb ran MiXCR on the 5' RACE reads and lists one entry per CDR3 protein. The data show 350,000 to 500,000 distinct CDR3 sequences, 20% to 30% seen once. This clonotype showed up just once. What it binds is not known. The source is an adult woman who had mild COVID-19 (a few samples of this study predate the infection). Cell type and time point are not known. The J gene is TRBJ2-7, the V gene TRBV19, with D perhaps matching TRBD2 (6 bases). Input material: PBMCs or a T cell subset sorted from them (not recorded which). The CDR3 region has the DNA TGTGCCAGTAGTATGACTGGGAGGAACGAGCAGTACTTC. Translated, it gives CASSMTGRNEQYF.